The T cell receptor beta chain described here comes from a study of shared clonotypes between healthy human individuals. The study's findings and limits: Enrolling few donors narrowed the genetic and exposure-history diversity that was represented.

Naive CD8 cells comprised CD45RO-negative, CCR7-positively selected cells, excluding terminally differentiated effector memory CD45RA+ cells. Running of the assay took place at deep level. Clones were read by immunoSEQ multiplex PCR, and TCRdb kept only the in-frame ones, dropping some. This sample carries some 630,000 clones, 90% to 97% of them seen once, and the ten largest clones take approximately 0.1%. Concerning this clone: Antigen: not known. Other nucleotide sequences from this sample produce the same CDR3.

The CDR3 extends over 14 amino acids. The germline CDR1 and CDR2 sequences are SGDLS and YYNGEE. V was clipped by 0 bases and J by 3 bases, with 7 bases between them. The rearrangement joins TRBV9 to TRBJ1-5; no firm D call. Material for sequencing was naive CD8+ T cells sorted from blood. The sequence derives from a woman in her twenties or thirties in good health. This chain's CDR3 is CASSVGGYNQPQHF. CDR3 nucleotide sequence: TGTGCCAGCAGCGTAGGAGGGTACAATCAGCCCCAGCATTTT. The full variable domain, its missing parts supplied by reference TRBV9 and TRBJ1-5, is DSGVTQTPKHLITATGQRVTLRCSPRSGDLSVYWYQQSLDQGLQFLIQYYNGEERAKGNILERFSAQQFPDLHSELNLSSLELGDSALYFCASSVGGYNQPQHFGDGTRLSIL.